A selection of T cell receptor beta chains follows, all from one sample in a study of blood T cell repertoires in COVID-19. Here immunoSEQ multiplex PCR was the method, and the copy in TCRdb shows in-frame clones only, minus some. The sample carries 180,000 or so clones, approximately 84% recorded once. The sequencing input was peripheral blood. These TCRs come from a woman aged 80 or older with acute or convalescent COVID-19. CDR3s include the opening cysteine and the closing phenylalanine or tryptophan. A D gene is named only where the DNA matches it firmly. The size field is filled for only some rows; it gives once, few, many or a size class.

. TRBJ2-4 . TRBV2 TGTGCCAGCAGTGAAGGCTGGAGGGGAGCCAAAAACATTCAGTACTTC CASSEGWRGAKNIQYF
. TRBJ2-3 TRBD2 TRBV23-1 TGCGCCAGCAGTCAATCTTCCGGGACTAGCGGGAGAACGGATACGCAGTATTTT CASSQSSGTSGRTDTQYF
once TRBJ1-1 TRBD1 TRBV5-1 TGCGCCAGCAGCTTGGTTTCAGGGGGGAACACTGAAGCTTTCTTT CASSLVSGGNTEAFF
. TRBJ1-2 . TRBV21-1 TGTGCCAGCAGCAAAGAGGGGGCATATCCCCAACCCTATGGCTACACCTTC CASSKEGAYPQPYGYTF
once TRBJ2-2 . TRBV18 TGTGCCAGCTCACCCGGGAGGAACACCGGGGAGCTGTTTTTT CASSPGRNTGELFF
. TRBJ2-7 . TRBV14 TGTGCCAGCACCCAAGGACTTGAGCAGTACTTC CASTQGLEQYF
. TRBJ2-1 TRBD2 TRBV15 TGTGCCACCAGCAGAGATTTTAGGGCTAGCGGGAGGATCAGCTCCTACAATGAGCAGTTCTTC CATSRDFRASGRISSYNEQFF
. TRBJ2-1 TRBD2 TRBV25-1 TGTGCCAGCAGTGAAGCTAGCGGGAGTTACAATGAGCAGTTCTTC CASSEASGSYNEQFF
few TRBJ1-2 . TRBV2 TGTGCCAGCAGTGGAGTCAATTATGGCTACACCTTC CASSGVNYGYTF
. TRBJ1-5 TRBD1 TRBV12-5 TGTGCTAGTGCCAATCGAGGACAGGGTGACAATCAGCCCCAGCATTTT CASANRGQGDNQPQHF
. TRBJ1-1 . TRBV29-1 TGCAGCGTTGTCAGACAGGCGAACACTGAAGCTTTCTTT CSVVRQANTEAFF
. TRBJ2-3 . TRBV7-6 TGTGCCAGCAGCCCCGGGACTCCCATCAAGGATACGCAGTATTTT CASSPGTPIKDTQYF
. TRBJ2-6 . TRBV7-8 TGTGCCAGCAGCTTAGCCCCGACAGGAAGCTCTGGGGCCAACGTCCTGACTTTC CASSLAPTGSSGANVLTF
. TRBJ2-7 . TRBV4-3 TGCGCCAGCAGCCAAGCCCGGCCCCCGGGCGAGCAGTACTTC CASSQARPPGEQYF
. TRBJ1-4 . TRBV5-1 TGCGCCAGCACGTGGGGGGGAGGTGAAAAACTGTTTTTT CASTWGGGEKLFF
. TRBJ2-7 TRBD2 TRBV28 TGTGCCAGCAGTTTCTTAAGCGGGGACGAGCAGTACTTC CASSFLSGDEQYF
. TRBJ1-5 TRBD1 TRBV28 TGTGCCAGCAGTTTGTTAGGACAGGGGAAAAGGAGCAATCAGCCCCAGCATTTT CASSLLGQGKRSNQPQHF
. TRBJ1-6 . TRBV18 TGTGCCAGCTCTCCGGACGGGGGTGGTTCACCCCTCCACTTT CASSPDGGGSPLHF
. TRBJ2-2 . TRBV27 TGTGCCAGCAGTGCCACGGACTGGGCGAACACCGGGGAGCTGTTTTTT CASSATDWANTGELFF
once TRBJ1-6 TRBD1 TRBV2 TGTGCCAGCAGCGAACCCCGGACAGGGCGTTCACCCCTCCACTTT CASSEPRTGRSPLHF
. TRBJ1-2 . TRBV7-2 TGTGCCAGCAGCTTTCCCCCCCCGGCGGCCTATGGCTACACCTTC CASSFPPPAAYGYTF
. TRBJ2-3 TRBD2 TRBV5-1 TGCGCCAGCAGCTTCTCCAGCGGGAGGACAGATACGCAGTATTTT CASSFSSGRTDTQYF
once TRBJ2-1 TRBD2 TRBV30 TGTGCCTGGAGTGTAGGTACTAGCGGGAGAGGCGGTGAGCAGTTCTTC CAWSVGTSGRGGEQFF
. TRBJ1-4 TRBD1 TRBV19 TGTGCCAGTAGGTCTCAGGGGGCGCTTCCTAATGAAAAACTGTTTTTT CASRSQGALPNEKLFF
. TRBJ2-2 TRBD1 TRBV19 TGTGCCAGTAGTCCGACAGGGCTGAACACCGGGGAGCTGTTTTTT CASSPTGLNTGELFF
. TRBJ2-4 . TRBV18 TGTGCCAGCTCACCAAGTACTGGGCTAGCCAAAAACATTCAGTACTTC CASSPSTGLAKNIQYF
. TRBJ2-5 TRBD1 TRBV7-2 TGTGCCAGCAGCCTCTTTTTGGCAGGGGGCGGCGAGACCCAGTACTTC CASSLFLAGGGETQYF
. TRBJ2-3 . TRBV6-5 TGTGCCAGCACCGGCGGAGACCACTGGAAAGATACGCAGTATTTT CASTGGDHWKDTQYF
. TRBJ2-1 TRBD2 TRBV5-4 TGTGCCAGCAGCCCTGGGACTAGCAATAGGGATGAGCAGTTCTTC CASSPGTSNRDEQFF
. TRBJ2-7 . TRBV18 TGTGCCAGCTGCCTTAGGAGGGACAGCTACGAGCAGTACTTC CASCLRRDSYEQYF
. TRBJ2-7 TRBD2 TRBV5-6 TGTGCCAGCAGCTTACCAGGACTAGCGGGGTACACCTACGAGCAGTACTTC CASSLPGLAGYTYEQYF
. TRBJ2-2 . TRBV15 TGTGCCACCAGGGTACTGGAGGGACGGGGGAACACCGGGGAGCTGTTTTTT CATRVLEGRGNTGELFF